These 25 T cell receptor beta chains came from one sample sequenced in a study of blood T cell repertoires in COVID-19. Data came from immunoSEQ multiplex PCR; TCRdb stores just in-frame clones and leaves some out. The sample holds about 250,000 clones, 75% to 85% seen once. Sequencing was performed on peripheral blood. The source is a woman aged 70-85 years with acute or convalescent COVID-19.

The V and J genes are TRBV6-5 and TRBJ2-7; the D is unclear. The CDR3 sequence is 11 residues long. The V and J ends lost 4 bases and 9 bases respectively, with 10 bases between them. Per the germline V gene, CDR1 is MNHEY and CDR2 is SVGAGI. CDR3 nucleotides: TGTGCCAGCAGTTCCCTCTCGCGGCAGTACTTC. It yields the protein CASSSLSRQYF.

The chain couples TRBV7-2 to TRBJ2-7, with a tentative D call TRBD1 (5 bases). The CDR3 loop spans 14 amino acids. Germline CDR1 is SGHTA and CDR2 is FQGNSA. V was shortened by 0 bases and J by 4 bases, with 10 bases between the two germline ends. CDR3 in amino acids: CASSLAVQEYEQYF. Written as DNA, the CDR3 is TGTGCCAGCAGCTTAGCGGTACAGGAGTACGAGCAGTACTTC.

V usage is TRBV6-2 or TRBV6-3 and J usage is TRBJ2-1; 15 positions match TRBD2. Germline CDR1 is MNHEY and CDR2 is SVGEGT. V dropped 6 bases and J dropped 7; count of bases not matched to a gene: 4. The CDR3 has 15 residues. In DNA form, the CDR3 reads TGTGCCAGCAGCAGGACTAGCGGGGGGGTGAATGAGCAGTTCTTC. Translating it yields CASSRTSGGVNEQFF.

This chain joins TRBV10-2 and TRBJ1-4; maybe TRBD1 (6 bases). This CDR3 region has 16 residues. The germline V and J ends were trimmed by 0 bases and 3 bases, with 11 bases remaining between them. The germline gives CDR1 WSHSY, CDR2 SAAADI. The CDR3 loop reads CASSESGPGANEKLFF. CDR3 in DNA: TGCGCCAGCAGTGAGTCAGGGCCAGGGGCTAATGAAAAACTGTTTTTT.

This clone was recorded once. The V gene is TRBV6-2 or TRBV6-3, the J gene TRBJ1-5, with TRBD1 as a possible D gene (6 bases). V lost 6 bases to trimming and J lost 2 bases, with 17 bases between them. The CDR3 has 16 residues. From germline, CDR1 is MNHEY and CDR2 SVGEGT. Here the CDR3 DNA reads TGTGCCAGCAGCCACACAGGGATCGAGGGCAATCAGCCCCAGCATTTT. Protein sequence: CASSHTGIEGNQPQHF.

This chain connects TRBV5-4 to TRBJ1-1; the D gene is possibly TRBD1 (6 bases). With 1 base removed from V and 1 base from J, the gap between germline ends came to 8 bases. CDR3 length equals 14 residues. CDR1 and CDR2 from the germline V gene are SGHNT and YYREEE (reference sequence). This CDR3 is CASSLMGANTEAFF. The CDR3 nucleotides are TGTGCCAGCAGCTTGATGGGGGCGAACACTGAAGCTTTCTTT.

The J gene is TRBJ2-7, the V gene TRBV30; D is possibly TRBD2 (5 bases). With 2 bases removed from V and 5 bases from J, the gap between germline ends came to 10 bases. The CDR3 totals 12 residues. In germline, CDR1 is GTSNPN, CDR2 SVGIG (reference sequence). CDR3 sequence (DNA): TGTGCCTGGAGTCAGCGGAGCGACGAGCAGTACTTC. Translation gives CAWSQRSDEQYF.

There are a few counts of this clone. This rearrangement joins TRBV9 to TRBJ2-1; 8 bases match TRBD2. Germline-derived CDR1 and CDR2 are SGDLS and YYNGEE. The CDR3 sequence is 18 residues long. The J segment lost 3 bases and the V segment lost 4 bases, leaving 15 bases of the junction unmatched. This chain's CDR3 is CASSPGPLQRGHYNEQFF. CDR3 nucleotide sequence: TGTGCCAGCAGCCCCGGGCCTTTACAGCGGGGGCACTACAATGAGCAGTTCTTC.

This clone appeared a single time. V is TRBV4-1 and J is TRBJ2-7, with D tentatively TRBD1 (6 bases). V lost 0 bases to trimming and J lost 4 bases, with 16 bases between them. The germline V gene encodes CDR1 MGHRA and CDR2 YSYEKL. The CDR3 covers 16 residues. CDR3 nucleotide sequence: TGCGCCAGCAGCCAAGACACCGGACAGCAACGTTACGAGCAGTACTTC. It encodes CASSQDTGQQRYEQYF.

The rearrangement joins TRBV7-2 to TRBJ1-6; 7 bases line up with TRBD1. The ends lost 3 bases at V and 7 bases at J; junction bases unmatched: 9. Germline assignment: CDR1 SGHTA and CDR2 FQGNSA. CDR3 size: 16 residues. The CDR3 bases are TGTGCCAGCAGCTTTCACCCCGGGACAGTGAATTCACCCCTCCACTTT. This translates into CASSFHPGTVNSPLHF. Using reference TRBV7-2 and TRBJ1-6 for the parts outside the CDR3, the full variable domain is GAGVSQSPSNKVTEKGKDVELRCDPISGHTALYWYRQSLGQGLEFLIYFQGNSAPDKSGLPSDRFSAERTGGSVSTLTIQRTQQEDSAVYLCASSFHPGTVNSPLHFGNGTRLTVT.

The sample holds one count of this clone. This chain connects TRBV28 to TRBJ1-2; TRBD1 might be the D (6 bases). V lost 3 bases and J 5 bases, leaving 16 bases between the germline ends. The CDR3 sequence is 15 residues long. Germline V gene data show CDR1 as MDHEN and CDR2 as SYDVKM. CDR3: CASSFTTTGMYGYTF. In DNA form, the CDR3 reads TGTGCCAGCAGTTTCACCACTACAGGGATGTATGGCTACACCTTC.

The CDR3 spells CASSPRSGQVSGYTF. DNA for the CDR3: TGTGCCAGCAGCCCCCGAAGCGGACAGGTCTCTGGCTACACCTTC. The chain recombines TRBV7-2 with TRBJ1-2, with TRBD1 matching 7 bases. The germline gives CDR1 SGHTA, CDR2 FQGNSA. This CDR3 spans 15 amino acids. The junction had 13 bases not matched to a gene; V was cut back by 5 bases and J by 7 bases.

V usage is TRBV18 and J usage is TRBJ1-5; D is undetermined. This CDR3 spans 16 amino acids. CDR1 is KGHSH, CDR2 LQKENI, per germline. V dropped 2 bases and J dropped 3 bases, with 14 bases sitting between them. The DNA of the CDR3 is TGTGCCAGCTCACCAGGCCTGCAGGCCCACAATCAGCCCCAGCATTTT. It is translated as CASSPGLQAHNQPQHF.

The chain links TRBV4-1 to TRBJ2-5; TRBD2 is a possible D gene (5 bases). Trimming cost V 0 bases and J 10 bases, with 18 bases left between them. CDR3 length: 15 residues. Germline loops: CDR1 MGHRA, CDR2 YSYEKL. The CDR3 loop is CASSQERLPRTGQYF. The CDR3 DNA reads as TGCGCCAGCAGCCAAGAAAGACTACCCCGCACTGGCCAGTACTTC.

The chain joins TRBV19 to TRBJ1-1; 7 nucleotides align to TRBD1. CDR1 LNHDA and CDR2 SQIVND come from the germline V gene (reference sequence). The CDR3 length is 14 residues. The J segment lost 5 bases and the V segment lost 5 bases, leaving 8 bases of the junction unmatched. The CDR3 region has the DNA TGTGCCAGTAGTTCGAAACAGGGGAAGACTGAAGCTTTCTTT. Its translation: CASSSKQGKTEAFF.

The genes are TRBV5-4 and TRBJ1-1; 7 bases map to TRBD1. CDR3 size: 18 residues. The V gene end was trimmed by 3 bases and the J gene end by 1 base; junction bases not matched to a gene: 15. The V gene's germline CDR1 is SGHNT and CDR2 YYREEE (reference sequence). CDR3 bases: TGTGCCAGCAGCTCCGATCCGACAGGGATGCGGGGGAACACTGAAGCTTTCTTT. This codes for CASSSDPTGMRGNTEAFF.

CDR3 nucleotides: TGTGCCAGCAGCGAAATGGGGGGGCTCCCGAGGAAGCAGTACTTC. Amino acid sequence: CASSEMGGLPRKQYF. The chain has TRBV7-2 and TRBJ2-7; D may be TRBD2 (7 bases). The CDR3 loop spans 15 amino acids. The V gene's germline CDR1 is SGHTA and CDR2 FQGNSA. V shed 5 bases and J shed 8 bases, with 22 bases lying between them.

The gene calls are TRBV7-9 and TRBJ2-1; a weak D match, TRBD2 (5 bases). Germline V lookup: CDR1 SEHNR, CDR2 FQNEAQ (reference sequence). The CDR3 is 16 residues long. Trimming cost V 1 base and J 6 bases, with 16 bases left between them. The CDR3, as DNA: TGTGCCAGCAGCTTAGGAGGGATCGAAAAGGTCAATGAGCAGTTCTTC. Translated, it gives CASSLGGIEKVNEQFF.

V gene TRBV24-1 combines with J gene TRBJ1-5; D is undetermined. CDR1 is KGHDR, CDR2 SFDVKD, per germline. V gave up 8 bases and J gave up 2 bases, with 9 bases separating them. The CDR3 runs 13 residues. CDR3 in DNA: TGTGCCACCACCGAGCGGGGCAATCAGCCCCAGCATTTT. It yields the protein CATTERGNQPQHF.

The rearrangement links TRBV27 to TRBJ1-1, with TRBD1 matching 7 bases. The CDR3 runs to 15 residues. Germline lookup yields CDR1 MNHEY and CDR2 SMNVEV (reference sequence). With V trimmed by 6 bases and J by 2 bases, 9 bases remained unmatched. This CDR3 is CASRSIDRANTEAFF. CDR3 coding DNA: TGTGCCAGCAGGTCTATTGACAGGGCAAACACTGAAGCTTTCTTT.

This clone appeared a few times. The genes are TRBV11-2 and TRBJ2-7; D not resolved. Trimming pared 4 bases from V and 0 bases from J, leaving 16 bases between. Germline lookup yields CDR1 SGHAT and CDR2 FQNNGV. The CDR3 length is 16 residues. The CDR3 sequence: CASSSTHTFSSYEQYF. The CDR3 nucleotides are TGTGCCAGCAGCTCCACCCACACCTTCTCCTCCTACGAGCAGTACTTC.

The CDR3: CASSLFGGNSYEQYF. The CDR3 DNA follows: TGTGCCAGCAGTTTATTCGGAGGGAACTCCTACGAGCAGTACTTC. The chain has TRBV28 and TRBJ2-7, with D possibly matching TRBD2 (6 bases). The germline V gene encodes CDR1 MDHEN and CDR2 SYDVKM. CDR3 length: 15 amino acids. The V and J ends lost 1 base and 0 bases respectively, with 10 bases between them.

V usage is TRBV4-2 and J usage is TRBJ2-2, with D possibly being TRBD2 (5 bases). V was cut by 0 bases and J by 4 bases, with 18 bases left in between. CDR1 LGHNA and CDR2 YNFKEQ come from the germline V gene. The CDR3 has 18 residues. The CDR3 nucleotides read TGTGCCAGCAGCCAAGACCAAAGACTACCACAATTCACCGGGGAGCTGTTTTTT. Protein product: CASSQDQRLPQFTGELFF.

This sequence joins TRBV25-1 and TRBJ2-7; TRBD1 matches 8 bases. The CDR3 length is 12 residues. V trimming: 6 bases; J trimming: 4 bases; junction bases outside the gene matches: 2. Per germline, CDR1 MGHDK and CDR2 SYGVNS. CDR3 coding DNA: TGTGCCAGCAGCAGGACAGGGTACGAGCAGTACTTC. This gives the protein CASSRTGYEQYF.

CDR3 sequence reads: CASSPRRDIYYGYTF. Here the CDR3 DNA reads TGTGCCAGTAGTCCCAGACGGGACATCTACTATGGCTACACCTTC. The genes are TRBV19 and TRBJ1-2; possible D gene TRBD1, 6 bases. The CDR3 is 15 amino acids. CDR1 and CDR2 from the germline V gene are LNHDA and SQIVND (reference sequence). Trimming cost V 5 bases and J 3 bases, with 16 bases left between them.